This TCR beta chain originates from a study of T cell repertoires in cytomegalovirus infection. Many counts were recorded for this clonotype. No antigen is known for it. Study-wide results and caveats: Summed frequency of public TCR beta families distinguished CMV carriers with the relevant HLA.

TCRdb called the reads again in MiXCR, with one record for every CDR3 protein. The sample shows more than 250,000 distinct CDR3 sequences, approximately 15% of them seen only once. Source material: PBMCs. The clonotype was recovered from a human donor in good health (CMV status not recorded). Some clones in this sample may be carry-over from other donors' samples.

The CDR3 nucleotides are TGTGCCAGCAGCTTAGAGAAGGGGGGGAGTGAAAAACTGTTTTTT. Translated: CASSLEKGGSEKLFF. This chain uses TRBV7-2 with TRBJ1-4; tentative D call: TRBD1 (6 bases). Trimming shortened V by 1 base and J by 7 bases, and 13 bases separated the two germline ends. The germline gives CDR1 SGHTA, CDR2 FQGNSA. CDR3 size: 15 residues.